The sequence of this TCR beta chain was determined in a study of tumour-infiltrating T cells in Burkitt lymphoma. Study-wide context: Survival, overall and progression-free, tracked with productive clonality.

Profiled with immunoSEQ multiplex PCR; TCRdb holds only in-frame clones, not every one. This table holds 13,000 to 15,000 clones, approximately 85% found once. Per germline, CDR1 LNHDA and CDR2 SQIVND (reference sequence). This CDR3 region has 14 residues. The V and J ends lost 8 bases and 3 bases respectively, with 11 bases between them. The sequence was obtained from a human donor with diffuse large B-cell lymphoma. This chain joins TRBV19 and TRBJ1-6, with D uncertain. The sequencing sample was made of tumor tissue. As DNA, the CDR3 is TGTGCCAGTTCTTTCGGGATCTATAATTCACCCCTCCACTTT. Translated, it gives CASSFGIYNSPLHF.